The text below deals with one T cell receptor beta chain. Its target is not known. The sample originates from a study of radiation and T cells in renal cell carcinoma. Overall study context: Nephrectomy followed 15 Gy stereotactic body radiation by 4 weeks. Broader study findings: Baseline intratumoral clonotype presence is unknown without pretreatment biopsies.

The assay was immunoSEQ multiplex PCR, and TCRdb's table has in-frame clones only and misses some. In the table there are about 88,000 clones, 70% to 90% of which are singletons. The V gene lost 1 base and the J gene lost 7 bases, with 7 bases spanning the gap. Germline values: CDR1 SEHNR, CDR2 FQNEAQ (reference sequence). The CDR3 is 13 amino acids. As to time point: baseline pretreatment blood. Treatment meaning: 15 Gy SBRT to primary tumor, nephrectomy 4 weeks later. The patient's renal cell carcinoma had clear cell pathology. This clonotype originated in a man aged 45-65 years with renal cell carcinoma. The gene calls are TRBV7-9 and TRBJ1-4; weak D call: TRBD1 (6 bases). The material sequenced was blood, taken from a patient whose treatment included radiotherapy and nephrectomy. CDR3 residues: CASSLEGGEKLFF. The CDR3 nucleotides are TGTGCCAGCAGCTTAGAGGGGGGTGAAAAACTGTTTTTT.